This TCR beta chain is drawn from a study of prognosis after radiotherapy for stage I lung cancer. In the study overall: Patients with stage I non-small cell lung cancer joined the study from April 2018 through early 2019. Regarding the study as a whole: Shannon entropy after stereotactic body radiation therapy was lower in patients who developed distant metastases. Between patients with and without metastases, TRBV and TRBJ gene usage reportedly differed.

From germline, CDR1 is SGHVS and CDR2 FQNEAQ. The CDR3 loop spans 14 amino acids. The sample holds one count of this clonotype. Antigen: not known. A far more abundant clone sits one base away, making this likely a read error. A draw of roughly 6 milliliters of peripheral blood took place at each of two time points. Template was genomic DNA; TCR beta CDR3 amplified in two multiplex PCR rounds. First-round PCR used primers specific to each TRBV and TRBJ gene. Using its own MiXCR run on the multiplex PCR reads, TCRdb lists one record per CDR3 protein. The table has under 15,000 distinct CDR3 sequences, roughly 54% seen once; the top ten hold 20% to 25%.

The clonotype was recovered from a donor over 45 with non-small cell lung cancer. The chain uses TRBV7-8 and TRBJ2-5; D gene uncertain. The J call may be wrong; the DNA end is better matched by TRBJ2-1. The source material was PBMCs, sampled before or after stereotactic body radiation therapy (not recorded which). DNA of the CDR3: TGTTCCAGCAGCTTAGGAAGACAAGTAGGTGAGCAGTTCTTC. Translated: CSSSLGRQVGEQFF.